What follows are 20 T cell receptor beta chains derived from one specimen sequenced in a study of blood T cell repertoires in COVID-19. Repertoires were generated with immunoSEQ multiplex PCR, while TCRdb's copy carries only in-frame clones and drops some. The sample has 150,000 to 200,000 clones, around nine tenths seen once. The source material was peripheral blood. The receptors originated from a man aged 55 to 70 with active or convalescent COVID-19.

This chain joins TRBV7-7 and TRBJ2-6; the match to TRBD2 covers 12 bases. Germline CDR1 and CDR2: SSHAT and FNYEAQ (reference sequence). Losses at the gene ends were 5 bases for V and 4 bases for J; bases not matched to a gene: 6. The CDR3 spans 17 residues. In DNA form, the CDR3 reads TGTGCCAGCAGCCGACTAGCGGGAGAGGCCGGGGCCAACGTCCTGACTTTC. Translation gives CASSRLAGEAGANVLTF.

V is TRBV11-2 and J is TRBJ2-3; TRBD1 matches at 9 bases. The CDR3 has 14 residues. Trimming cost V 0 bases and J 11 bases; bases outside gene matches: 6. The germline gives CDR1 SGHAT, CDR2 FQNNGV. CDR3 coding DNA: TGTGCCAGCAGCTTAGATGCCTCGGGACAGGGGCAGTATTTT. Encoded protein: CASSLDASGQGQYF. The complete variable domain, with remaining parts taken from reference TRBV11-2 and TRBJ2-3, reads EAGVAQSPRYKIIEKRQSVAFWCNPISGHATLYWYQQILGQGPKLLIQFQNNGVVDDSQLPKDRFSAERLKGVDSTLKIQPAKLEDSAVYLCASSLDASGQGQYFGPGTRLTVL.

The rearrangement uses TRBV7-9 and TRBJ2-7; the D gene is possibly TRBD2 (6 bases). V was clipped by 5 bases and J by 4 bases, with 18 bases between them. CDR3 length equals 15 residues. Germline V gives CDR1 SEHNR, CDR2 FQNEAQ (reference sequence). CDR3 DNA sequence: TGTGCCAGCAGCCTCGGGGACTTCAGTAGGTACGAGCAGTACTTC. The encoded protein is CASSLGDFSRYEQYF.

The gene calls are TRBV12-5 and TRBJ1-2, with D tentatively TRBD1 (6 bases). Germline V gives CDR1 LGHNT, CDR2 FRNRAP. The CDR3 has 11 residues. Trimming cost V 5 bases and J 8 bases, with 9 bases left between them. CDR3 amino acids: CASGGGGGYTF. CDR3 nucleotides: TGTGCTAGTGGTGGGGGGGGCGGCTACACCTTC.

The rearrangement joins TRBV28 to TRBJ1-2; 7 bases fit TRBD1. J was trimmed by 3 bases and V by 4 bases; bases with no gene match: 2. The CDR3 runs to 13 residues. Germline V lookup: CDR1 MDHEN, CDR2 SYDVKM. The CDR3, as DNA: TGTGCCAGCAGTTCCGGGACAGACTATGGCTACACCTTC. Translated: CASSSGTDYGYTF.

This chain connects TRBV3-1 (or the pseudogene TRBV3-2) to TRBJ2-7, with 8 bases fitting TRBD1. The CDR3 is 15 amino acids. Per the germline V gene, CDR1 is LGHDT and CDR2 is YNNKEL (reference sequence). J lost 3 bases, V lost 3 bases, and 7 bases had no gene match. The CDR3 sequence: CASSQTSGTGYEQYF. The CDR3 DNA is TGTGCCAGCAGCCAGACCTCCGGGACAGGCTACGAGCAGTACTTC.

The V and J genes are TRBV11-2 and TRBJ1-2, with a possible D match to TRBD1 (6 bases). Trimming took off 5 bases at V and 8 bases at J, with 12 bases between the two ends. Germline assignment: CDR1 SGHAT and CDR2 FQNNGV. The CDR3 spans 12 residues. This CDR3 is CASSERTVGYTF. The CDR3 nucleotides are TGTGCCAGCAGCGAGAGGACAGTCGGCTACACCTTC. Variable domain in full (rest from reference TRBV11-2 and TRBJ1-2): EAGVAQSPRYKIIEKRQSVAFWCNPISGHATLYWYQQILGQGPKLLIQFQNNGVVDDSQLPKDRFSAERLKGVDSTLKIQPAKLEDSAVYLCASSERTVGYTFGSGTRLTVV.

This chain connects TRBV12-5 to TRBJ1-1, with a tentative D call TRBD1 (5 bases). V lost 0 bases to trimming and J lost 6 bases, with 8 bases between them. CDR3 length: 13 residues. Germline CDR1 LGHNT, CDR2 FRNRAP. The CDR3 loop is CASGLVRGSEAFF. The DNA for the CDR3 is TGTGCTAGTGGTTTGGTTAGGGGATCTGAAGCTTTCTTT.

V usage is TRBV27 and J usage is TRBJ2-5; maybe TRBD2 (5 bases). CDR1 is MNHEY and CDR2 is SMNVEV in the germline V gene (reference sequence). This CDR3 contains 13 residues. V lost 2 bases and J 5 bases, leaving 9 bases between the germline ends. The CDR3 nucleotides are TGTGCCAGCAGTTTAAAGGGAGCGGAGACCCAGTACTTC. Translation: CASSLKGAETQYF.

The chain links TRBV18 to TRBJ1-2, with 8 bases fitting TRBD1. The CDR3 is 15 amino acids. After removal of 4 bases from V and 3 bases from J, the junction contained 7 bases not matched to a gene. CDR1 KGHSH and CDR2 LQKENI come from the germline V gene. CDR3 DNA sequence: TGTGCCAGCTCACTAGGACAGGGCTTTGACTATGGCTACACCTTC. This sequence encodes CASSLGQGFDYGYTF.

Here the CDR3 reads CASMKGGDTEAFF. The DNA for the CDR3 is TGTGCCAGCATGAAGGGGGGGGACACTGAAGCTTTCTTT. The chain employs TRBV2 and TRBJ1-1; possibly TRBD1 for D (6 bases). With 7 bases removed from V and 3 bases from J, the gap between germline ends came to 12 bases. Germline CDR1 SNHLY, CDR2 FYNNEI. The CDR3 loop spans 13 amino acids.

The CDR3 bases are TGTGCCATCAGTGAGTCGACAGGGGTAGATACGCAGTATTTT. Its protein product is CAISESTGVDTQYF. The chain combines TRBV10-3 with TRBJ2-3; TRBD1 matches at 8 bases. Germline CDR1 reads ENHRY; CDR2 reads SYGVKD. CDR3 length: 14 amino acids. V was pared by 0 bases and J by 5 bases, with 1 base of the junction left unmatched.

The chain links TRBV29-1 to TRBJ2-3; 7 bases are a match to TRBD1. The germline V gene encodes CDR1 SQVTM and CDR2 ANQGSEA. With 5 bases clipped from V and 1 base from J, the junction kept 6 bases outside the gene matches. The CDR3 spans 14 residues. The CDR3 sequence: CSVNGGQGTDTQYF. As DNA, the CDR3 is TGCAGCGTTAACGGAGGACAGGGCACAGATACGCAGTATTTT.

The J gene is TRBJ1-2, the V gene TRBV19; possibly TRBD1 for D (6 bases). V was trimmed by 5 bases and J by 2 bases, leaving 9 bases between them. The CDR3 covers 13 residues. Germline assignment: CDR1 LNHDA and CDR2 SQIVND (reference sequence). The CDR3 DNA is TGTGCCAGTAGTCGACAGGAAAACTATGGCTACACCTTC. This gives the protein CASSRQENYGYTF.

This clone was picked up one time. In DNA form, the CDR3 reads TGCGCCAGCAGCCCGAGGTGGGTCGGAGCGAACACCGGGGAGCTGTTTTTT. Its translation is CASSPRWVGANTGELFF. The rearrangement uses TRBV5-1 and TRBJ2-2, with D unresolved. The germline V gene encodes CDR1 SGHRS and CDR2 YFSETQ. V lost 4 bases to trimming and J lost 0 bases, with 16 bases between them. The CDR3 extends over 17 amino acids.

The chain couples TRBV4-2 to TRBJ1-2; 10 bases are shared with TRBD1. CDR1 is LGHNA, CDR2 YNFKEQ, per germline. This CDR3 comprises 16 residues. Unmatched junction bases numbered 5, after V lost 0 bases and J lost 4 bases. The CDR3 region is CASSQDLGTGAYGYTF. For the CDR3, the DNA is TGTGCCAGCAGCCAAGATCTAGGGACAGGGGCCTATGGCTACACCTTC.

V gene TRBV7-6 combines with J gene TRBJ2-3; TRBD2 matches 8 bases. The trim removed 5 bases at V and 3 bases at J, leaving 7 bases unmatched. This CDR3 contains 15 residues. The germline CDR1 and CDR2 sequences are SGHVS and FNYEAQ. CDR3 coding DNA: TGTGCCAGCAGCATGGCGGGAGGTTGGACAGATACGCAGTATTTT. This translates into CASSMAGGWTDTQYF.

This chain links TRBV27 with TRBJ2-5; 10 nucleotides align to TRBD2. This CDR3 spans 16 amino acids. V shed 7 bases, J shed 4 bases, and the junction held 12 bases outside the gene matches. Germline values: CDR1 MNHEY, CDR2 SMNVEV (reference sequence). CDR3 sequence: CASTPTSGYQGETQYF. As DNA, the CDR3 is TGTGCCAGCACCCCGACTAGCGGGTACCAAGGAGAGACCCAGTACTTC.

V and J are TRBV7-9 and TRBJ1-3; TRBD1 matches at 7 bases. The CDR3 totals 16 residues. Germline V lookup: CDR1 SEHNR, CDR2 FQNEAQ (reference sequence). The J segment lost 3 bases and the V segment lost 8 bases, leaving 13 bases of the junction unmatched. CDR3 loop: CASDLTGMLIGNTIYF. In DNA, the CDR3 is TGTGCCAGCGATTTGACAGGGATGCTTATTGGAAACACCATATATTTT. The full variable domain, rest sourced from reference TRBV7-9 and TRBJ1-3, is DTGVSQNPRHKITKRGQNVTFRCDPISEHNRLYWYRQTLGQGPEFLTYFQNEAQLEKSRLLSDRFSAERPKGSFSTLEIQRTEQGDSAMYLCASDLTGMLIGNTIYFGEGSWLTVV.

V usage is TRBV7-2 and J usage is TRBJ2-7, with a weak D call TRBD1 (6 bases). Trimming pared 6 bases from V and 0 bases from J, leaving 15 bases between. CDR1 and CDR2 from the germline V gene are SGHTA and FQGNSA. This CDR3 spans 15 amino acids. In DNA form, the CDR3 reads TGTGCCAGCAGAACCACAGGGTGGGGCTCCTACGAGCAGTACTTC. It yields the protein CASRTTGWGSYEQYF.